Following are 23 T cell receptor beta chains from one sample sequenced in a study of blood T cell repertoires in COVID-19. TCRdb's copy holds only in-frame clones and misses some; the assay was immunoSEQ multiplex PCR. The sample holds 100,000 or so clones; approximately 91% are singletons and the top ten take about 1%. Sequencing input: peripheral blood. Source of these receptors: a man aged 60-69 years with acute or convalescent COVID-19.

The rearrangement links TRBV6-4 to TRBJ1-2; 8 positions agree with TRBD1. The CDR3 covers 13 residues. Trimming cost V 2 bases and J 8 bases; bases outside gene matches: 4. Germline lookup yields CDR1 MRHNA and CDR2 SNTAGT. In nucleotides, the CDR3 is TGTGCCAGCAGTGACGACAGGGGAGAAGGCTACACCTTC. Its translation: CASSDDRGEGYTF.

This chain joins TRBV2 and TRBJ2-2; 9 bases match TRBD1. CDR1 is SNHLY and CDR2 is FYNNEI in the germline V gene. The CDR3 extends over 15 amino acids. V shed 7 bases, J shed 4 bases, and the junction held 7 bases outside the gene matches. The DNA for the CDR3 is TGTGCCAGCACCAGGACAGGGGCGCTCACCGGGGAGCTGTTTTTT. Encoded protein: CASTRTGALTGELFF.

The rearrangement uses TRBV27 and TRBJ2-7; D uncertain. The V gene lost 5 bases and the J gene lost 4 bases, with 12 bases spanning the gap. This CDR3 comprises 13 residues. Germline CDR1 MNHEY, CDR2 SMNVEV (reference sequence). The CDR3 spells CASSPRSRYEQYF. Written as DNA, the CDR3 is TGTGCCAGCAGTCCCCGGTCAAGATACGAGCAGTACTTC.

The chain combines TRBV21-1 with TRBJ2-7; the D call in the table, TRBD1, was not verified against the DNA. TRBV21-1 is a pseudogene locus. This CDR3 spans 16 amino acids. Written as DNA, the CDR3 is TGTGCCAGCAGCAAAGCGCCGACAGGTCAGCAATACGAGCAGTACGTC. The encoded protein is CASSKAPTGQQYEQYV.

V gene TRBV28 combines with J gene TRBJ2-7, with a possible D match to TRBD1 (6 bases). From germline, CDR1 is MDHEN and CDR2 SYDVKM. The V and J ends lost 3 bases and 6 bases respectively, with 12 bases between them. The CDR3 consists of 13 residues. The CDR3 nucleotides read TGTGCCAGCAGTTTGGGCAGGGGCAGCGAGCAGTACTTC. This translates into CASSLGRGSEQYF.

The chain carries TRBV5-4 and TRBJ2-3; 14 positions agree with TRBD2. V lost 4 bases and J lost 6; bases outside the gene matches: 10. Germline CDR1 SGHNT, CDR2 YYREEE (reference sequence). The CDR3 length is 17 residues. CDR3 residues: CASSPLGLAGAGDTQYF. As DNA, the CDR3 is TGTGCCAGCAGCCCGTTGGGACTAGCGGGAGCGGGGGATACGCAGTATTTT. The full variable domain, completed using reference TRBV5-4 and TRBJ2-3, is ETGVTQSPTHLIKTRGQQVTLRCSSQSGHNTVSWYQQALGQGPQFIFQYYREEENGRGNFPPRFSGLQFPNYSSELNVNALELDDSALYLCASSPLGLAGAGDTQYFGPGTRLTVL.

The gene calls are TRBV29-1 and TRBJ2-7; 9 bases agree with TRBD1. Germline assignment: CDR1 SQVTM and CDR2 ANQGSEA. The CDR3 is 13 residues long. V dropped 5 bases and J dropped 4; count of bases not matched to a gene: 6. The DNA for the CDR3 is TGCAGCGTTAAGACAGGGGGGTCATACGAGCAGTACTTC. Translated: CSVKTGGSYEQYF.

V gene TRBV15 combines with J gene TRBJ2-1, with TRBD1 matching over 7 bases. This CDR3 has 14 residues. Per the germline V gene, CDR1 is LNHNV and CDR2 is YYDKDF (reference sequence). V gave up 3 bases and J gave up 7 bases; unmatched junction bases: 6. Here the CDR3 DNA reads TGTGCCACCAGCAGTAGGGACAGCGGTAATGAGCAGTTCTTC. It is translated as CATSSRDSGNEQFF.

The J gene is TRBJ1-6, the V gene TRBV7-8; D gene ambiguous. Germline CDR1 and CDR2: SGHVS and FQNEAQ. This CDR3 region has 15 residues. With 1 base removed from V and 9 bases from J, the gap between germline ends came to 13 bases. CDR3 protein: CASSLEVGFSSPLHF. CDR3 nucleotide sequence: TGTGCCAGCAGCTTAGAAGTTGGTTTCAGTTCACCCCTCCACTTT.

The table lists this clone with a count of one. The V and J genes are TRBV5-1 and TRBJ2-1; weak D call: TRBD1 (5 bases). Trimming took off 2 bases at V and 3 bases at J, with 15 bases between the two ends. The CDR3 is made up of 16 amino acids. CDR1 and CDR2 from the germline V gene are SGHRS and YFSETQ. CDR3 nucleotides: TGCGCCAGCAGCTTTGAAGGCAAGACAGTCTACAATGAGCAGTTCTTC. Translation: CASSFEGKTVYNEQFF.

The chain links TRBV24-1 to TRBJ2-1; TRBD2 is a possible D gene (6 bases). The CDR3 runs 15 residues. V lost 9 bases and J 1 base, leaving 15 bases between the germline ends. Germline CDR1 and CDR2: KGHDR and SFDVKD. CDR3 protein: CATGGKSGSYNEQFF. The CDR3 DNA follows: TGTGCCACCGGGGGGAAGTCGGGGTCCTACAATGAGCAGTTCTTC.

This clone was seen once. The rearrangement links TRBV15 to TRBJ2-1, with a tentative D call TRBD2 (6 bases). The germline CDR1 and CDR2 sequences are LNHNV and YYDKDF (reference sequence). The V end lost 0 bases, the J end lost 9 bases, and 15 bases lay between the germline ends. The CDR3 has 15 residues. The CDR3 DNA reads as TGTGCCACCAGCAGAGAAATGACTAGTCAGGCTGAGCAGTTCTTC. Its protein is CATSREMTSQAEQFF. The full variable domain, completed using reference TRBV15 and TRBJ2-1, is DAMVIQNPRYQVTQFGKPVTLSCSQTLNHNVMYWYQQKSSQAPKLLFHYYDKDFNNEADTPDNFQSRRPNTSFCFLDIRSPGLGDTAMYLCATSREMTSQAEQFFGPGTRLTVL.

The chain is built from TRBV4-1 and TRBJ2-3; 11 bases are a match to TRBD2. Germline V gives CDR1 MGHRA, CDR2 YSYEKL. The trim removed 4 bases at V and 1 base at J, leaving 4 bases unmatched. This CDR3 is built from 16 residues. This CDR3 is CASSLGTSGRTDTQYF. As DNA, the CDR3 is TGCGCCAGCAGCCTTGGGACTAGCGGCCGCACAGATACGCAGTATTTT.

The chain employs TRBV28 and TRBJ1-4; no definite D call. Deletions cut 3 bases from V and 5 bases from J, with 10 bases between. Germline lookup yields CDR1 MDHEN and CDR2 SYDVKM. The CDR3 is 14 amino acids. CDR3 DNA sequence: TGTGCCAGCAGTTTTTCTCCGGGGAATGAAAAACTGTTTTTT. This codes for CASSFSPGNEKLFF. Combining the CDR3 with reference TRBV28 and TRBJ1-4 gives the whole variable domain DVKVTQSSRYLVKRTGEKVFLECVQDMDHENMFWYRQDPGLGLRLIYFSYDVKMKEKGDIPEGYSVSREKKERFSLILESASTNQTSMYLCASSFSPGNEKLFFGSGTQLSVL.

This sequence joins TRBV19 and TRBJ2-3; 9 bases match TRBD2. The CDR3 length is 15 residues. J lost 4 bases, V lost 3 bases, and 5 bases had no gene match. CDR1 is LNHDA, CDR2 SQIVND, per germline (reference sequence). In DNA form, the CDR3 reads TGTGCCAGTAGTATTTTGGCGGGAGGGTCAGATACGCAGTATTTT. Amino acid sequence: CASSILAGGSDTQYF.

The chain is built from TRBV13 and TRBJ1-2, with TRBD1 matching 7 bases. V gave up 5 bases and J gave up 7 bases; unmatched junction bases: 10. Germline V gene lookup returns CDR1 PRHDT and CDR2 FYEKMQ (reference sequence). The CDR3 is 14 amino acids. The CDR3 loop is CASSLPGQGGGYTF. The CDR3 DNA reads as TGTGCCAGCAGCCTACCAGGGCAGGGGGGTGGCTACACCTTC.

V is TRBV18 and J is TRBJ2-5; maybe TRBD2 (6 bases). V lost 3 bases, J lost 2 bases, and 10 bases lay in between. The CDR3 is made up of 14 amino acids. The V gene's germline CDR1 is KGHSH and CDR2 LQKENI. The DNA for the CDR3 is TGTGCCAGCTCACCGAGGGACTTTCAAGAGACCCAGTACTTC. This gives the protein CASSPRDFQETQYF.

The genes are TRBV5-5 and TRBJ2-5; TRBD1 might be the D (6 bases). From germline, CDR1 is SGHKS and CDR2 YYEKEE (reference sequence). Trimming took off 1 base at V and 5 bases at J, with 9 bases between the two ends. The CDR3 has 13 residues. Here the CDR3 reads CASSLTGTETQYF. Written as DNA, the CDR3 is TGTGCCAGCAGCTTGACAGGGACGGAGACCCAGTACTTC. The full variable domain, its missing parts supplied by reference TRBV5-5 and TRBJ2-5, is DAGVTQSPTHLIKTRGQQVTLRCSPISGHKSVSWYQQVLGQGPQFIFQYYEKEERGRGNFPDRFSARQFPNYSSELNVNALLLGDSALYLCASSLTGTETQYFGPGTRLLVL.

The rearrangement joins TRBV27 to TRBJ2-2; D may be TRBD2 (6 bases). Looked up from germline, CDR1 is MNHEY and CDR2 is SMNVEV (reference sequence). V was shortened by 5 bases and J by 2 bases, with 12 bases between the two germline ends. The CDR3 has 15 amino acids. The CDR3 DNA follows: TGTGCCAGCAGTAACGCGGGACTTAACACCGGGGAGCTGTTTTTT. As protein: CASSNAGLNTGELFF.

This CDR3 is CASSKQGTANTGELFF. DNA of the CDR3: TGTGCCAGCAGTAAACAGGGGACAGCGAACACCGGGGAGCTGTTTTTT. The chain is built from TRBV27 and TRBJ2-2, with 7 bases lining up with TRBD1. V lost 5 bases, J lost 0 bases, and 6 bases stayed unmatched. The CDR3 extends over 16 amino acids. CDR1 and CDR2 from the germline V gene are MNHEY and SMNVEV (reference sequence).

The DNA for the CDR3 is TGTGCCAGCAGCTTGCAGGGGAGGGGCACTGAAGCTTTCTTT. The encoded protein is CASSLQGRGTEAFF. This chain links TRBV5-8 with TRBJ1-1; a weak D match, TRBD1 (6 bases). V dropped 1 base and J dropped 4 bases, with 11 bases sitting between them. The CDR3 loop spans 14 amino acids. Germline V gives CDR1 SGHTS, CDR2 YDEGEE.

The chain combines TRBV5-6 with TRBJ1-1; D might be TRBD1 (5 bases). Germline CDR1 reads SGHDT; CDR2 reads YYEEEE. V was pared by 0 bases and J by 5 bases, with 14 bases between. There are 15 residues in the CDR3. CDR3 amino acids: CASSLGQGGKTEAFF. CDR3 nucleotides: TGTGCCAGCAGCTTGGGGCAGGGTGGAAAGACTGAAGCTTTCTTT.

The chain couples TRBV6-4 to TRBJ2-1, with D possibly matching TRBD2 (6 bases). This CDR3 has 15 amino acids. V lost 4 bases and J 0 bases, leaving 10 bases between the germline ends. From germline, CDR1 is MRHNA and CDR2 SNTAGT. CDR3 region: CASSVSGNSYNEQFF. The CDR3 nucleotides read TGTGCCAGCAGTGTTAGCGGAAACTCCTACAATGAGCAGTTCTTC.